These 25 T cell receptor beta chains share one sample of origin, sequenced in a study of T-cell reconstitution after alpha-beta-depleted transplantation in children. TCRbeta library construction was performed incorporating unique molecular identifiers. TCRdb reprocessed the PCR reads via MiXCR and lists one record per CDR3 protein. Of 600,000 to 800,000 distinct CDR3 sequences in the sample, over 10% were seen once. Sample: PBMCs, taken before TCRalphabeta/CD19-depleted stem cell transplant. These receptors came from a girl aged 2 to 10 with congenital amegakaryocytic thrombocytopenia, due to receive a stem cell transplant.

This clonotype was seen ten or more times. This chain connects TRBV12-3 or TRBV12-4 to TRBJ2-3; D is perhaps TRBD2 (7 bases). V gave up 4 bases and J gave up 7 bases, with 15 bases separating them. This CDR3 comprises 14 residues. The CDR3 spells CASSSYGGRHTQYF. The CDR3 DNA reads TGTGCCAGCAGTTCGTACGGGGGGCGTCATACGCAGTATTTT.

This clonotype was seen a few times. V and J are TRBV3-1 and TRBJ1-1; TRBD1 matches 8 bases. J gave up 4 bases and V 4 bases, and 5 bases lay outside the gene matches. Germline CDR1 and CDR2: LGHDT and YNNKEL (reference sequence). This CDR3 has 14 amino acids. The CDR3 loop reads CASSRGTGGTEAFF. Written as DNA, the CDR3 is TGTGCCAGCAGCCGAGGAACAGGGGGCACTGAAGCTTTCTTT.

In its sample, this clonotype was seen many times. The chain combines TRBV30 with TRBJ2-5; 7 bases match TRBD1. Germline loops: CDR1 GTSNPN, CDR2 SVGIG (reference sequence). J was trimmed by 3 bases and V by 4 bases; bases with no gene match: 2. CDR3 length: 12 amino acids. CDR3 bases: TGTGCCTGGAAAGGACAGGAAGAGACCCAGTACTTC. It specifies CAWKGQEETQYF.

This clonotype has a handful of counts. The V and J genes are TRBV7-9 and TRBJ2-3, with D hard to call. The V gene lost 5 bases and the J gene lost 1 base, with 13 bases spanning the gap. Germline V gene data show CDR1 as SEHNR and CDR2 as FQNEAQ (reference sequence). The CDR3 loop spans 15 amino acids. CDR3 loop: CASSPVRGRTDTQYF. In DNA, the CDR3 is TGTGCCAGCAGCCCGGTTCGCGGCCGCACAGATACGCAGTATTTT.

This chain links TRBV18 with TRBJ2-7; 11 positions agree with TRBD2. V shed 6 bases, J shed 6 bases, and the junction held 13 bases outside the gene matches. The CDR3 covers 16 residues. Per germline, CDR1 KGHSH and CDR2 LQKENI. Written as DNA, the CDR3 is TGTGCCAGCTCCCGTCTGGCTAGCGGGAGGTTAGGCGAGCAGTACTTC. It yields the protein CASSRLASGRLGEQYF.

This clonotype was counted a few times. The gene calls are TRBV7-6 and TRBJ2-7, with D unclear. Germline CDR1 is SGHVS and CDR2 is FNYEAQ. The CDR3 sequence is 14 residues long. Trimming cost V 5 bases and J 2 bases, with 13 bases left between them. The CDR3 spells CASSPSLKTYEQYF. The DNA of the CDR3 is TGTGCCAGCAGCCCGTCACTGAAAACCTACGAGCAGTACTTC.

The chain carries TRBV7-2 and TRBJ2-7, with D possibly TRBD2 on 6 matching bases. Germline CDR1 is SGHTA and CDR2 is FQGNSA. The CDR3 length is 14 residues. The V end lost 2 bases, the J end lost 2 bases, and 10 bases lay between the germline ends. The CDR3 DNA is TGTGCCAGCAGCTTAATGGCGGGAACCTACGAGCAGTACTTC. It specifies CASSLMAGTYEQYF.

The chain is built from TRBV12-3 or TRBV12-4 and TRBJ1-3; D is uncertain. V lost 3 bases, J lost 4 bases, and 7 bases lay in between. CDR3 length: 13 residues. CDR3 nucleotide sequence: TGTGCCAGCAGTTTTTGGCAGGGAAACACCATATATTTT. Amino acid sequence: CASSFWQGNTIYF.

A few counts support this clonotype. The CDR3 nucleotides are TGCGCCAGCAGCTTGAGGGGTATCCATAGCTCCTACGAGCAGTACTTC. Its translation: CASSLRGIHSSYEQYF. This chain connects TRBV5-1 to TRBJ2-7; the D gene is possibly TRBD1 (5 bases). The CDR3 has 16 residues. The V end lost 1 base, the J end lost 0 bases, and 14 bases lay between the germline ends. CDR1 is SGHRS and CDR2 is YFSETQ in the germline V gene. The full variable domain, rest sourced from reference TRBV5-1 and TRBJ2-7, is KAGVTQTPRYLIKTRGQQVTLSCSPISGHRSVSWYQQTPGQGLQFLFEYFSETQRNKGNFPGRFSGRQFSNSRSEMNVSTLELGDSALYLCASSLRGIHSSYEQYFGPGTRLTVT.

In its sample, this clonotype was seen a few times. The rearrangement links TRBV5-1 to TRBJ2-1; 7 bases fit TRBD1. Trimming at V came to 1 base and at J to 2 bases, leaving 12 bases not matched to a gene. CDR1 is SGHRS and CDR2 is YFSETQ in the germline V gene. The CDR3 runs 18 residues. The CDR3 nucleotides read TGCGCCAGCAGCTTGTTCATCGGGACAGACGACCCCTACAATGAGCAGTTCTTC. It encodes CASSLFIGTDDPYNEQFF.

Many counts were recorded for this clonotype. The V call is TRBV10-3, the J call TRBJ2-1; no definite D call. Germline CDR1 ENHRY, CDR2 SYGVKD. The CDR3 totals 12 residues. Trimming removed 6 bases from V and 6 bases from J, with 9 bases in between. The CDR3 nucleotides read TGTGCCATCAGCTGGTCCCCCAATGAGCAGTTCTTC. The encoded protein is CAISWSPNEQFF.

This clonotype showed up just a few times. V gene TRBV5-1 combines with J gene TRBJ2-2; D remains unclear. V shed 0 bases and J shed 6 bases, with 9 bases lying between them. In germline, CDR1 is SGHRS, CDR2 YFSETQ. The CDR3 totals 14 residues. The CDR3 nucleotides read TGCGCCAGCAGCTTGGCCGTTTTGCCCGGGGAGCTGTTTTTT. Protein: CASSLAVLPGELFF.

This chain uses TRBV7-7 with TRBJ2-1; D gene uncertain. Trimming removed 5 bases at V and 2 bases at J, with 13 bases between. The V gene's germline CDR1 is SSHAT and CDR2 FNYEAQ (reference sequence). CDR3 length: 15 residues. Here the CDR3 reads CASSPADQPYNEQFF. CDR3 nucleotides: TGTGCCAGCAGCCCGGCAGACCAGCCCTACAATGAGCAGTTCTTC. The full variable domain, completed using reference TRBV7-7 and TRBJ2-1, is GAGVSQSPRYKVTKRGQDVTLRCDPISSHATLYWYQQALGQGPEFLTYFNYEAQPDKSGLPSDRFSAERPEGSISTLTIQRTEQRDSAMYRCASSPADQPYNEQFFGPGTRLTVL.

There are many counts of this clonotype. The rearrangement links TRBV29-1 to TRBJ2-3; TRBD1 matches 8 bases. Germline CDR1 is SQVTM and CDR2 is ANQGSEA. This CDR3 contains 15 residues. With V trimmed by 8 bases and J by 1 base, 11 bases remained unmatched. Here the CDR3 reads CSTRTGNRGTDTQYF. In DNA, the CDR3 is TGCAGCACCCGGACAGGGAATAGGGGCACAGATACGCAGTATTTT.

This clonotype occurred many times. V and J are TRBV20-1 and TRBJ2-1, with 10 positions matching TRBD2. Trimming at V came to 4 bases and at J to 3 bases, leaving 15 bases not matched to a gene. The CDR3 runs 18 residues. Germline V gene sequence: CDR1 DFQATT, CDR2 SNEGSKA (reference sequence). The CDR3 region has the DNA TGCAGTGCTACCGGGACGGGGAGACTAGCGGGTTACTACAATGAGCAGTTCTTC. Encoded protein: CSATGTGRLAGYYNEQFF.

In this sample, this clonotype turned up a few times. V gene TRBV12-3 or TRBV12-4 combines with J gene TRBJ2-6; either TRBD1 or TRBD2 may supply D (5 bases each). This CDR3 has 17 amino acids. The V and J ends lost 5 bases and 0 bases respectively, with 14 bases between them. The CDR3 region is CASSTGTSPSGANVLTF. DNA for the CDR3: TGTGCCAGCAGTACTGGGACCTCTCCCTCTGGGGCCAACGTCCTGACTTTC.

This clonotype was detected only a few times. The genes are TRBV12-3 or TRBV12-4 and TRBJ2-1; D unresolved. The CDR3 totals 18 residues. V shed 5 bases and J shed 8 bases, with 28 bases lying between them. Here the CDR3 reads CASSLRNLRSGLRDEQFF. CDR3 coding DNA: TGTGCCAGCAGTCTTAGAAATCTCCGATCAGGTCTACGGGATGAGCAGTTCTTC.

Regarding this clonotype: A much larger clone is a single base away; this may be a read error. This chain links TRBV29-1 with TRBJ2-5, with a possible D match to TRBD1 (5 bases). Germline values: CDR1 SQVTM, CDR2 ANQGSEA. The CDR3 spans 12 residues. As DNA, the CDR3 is TGCAGCGTTGGTTCAGGGAAGGAGACCCAGCACTTC. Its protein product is CSVGSGKETQHF.

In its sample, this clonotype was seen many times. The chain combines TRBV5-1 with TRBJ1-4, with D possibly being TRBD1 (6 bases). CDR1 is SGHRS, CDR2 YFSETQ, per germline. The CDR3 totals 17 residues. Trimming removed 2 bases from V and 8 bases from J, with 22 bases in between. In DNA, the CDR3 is TGCGCCAGCAGCTTCCTAGCCCAAGGGGGAGGAACGGAAAAACTGTTTTTT. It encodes CASSFLAQGGGTEKLFF.

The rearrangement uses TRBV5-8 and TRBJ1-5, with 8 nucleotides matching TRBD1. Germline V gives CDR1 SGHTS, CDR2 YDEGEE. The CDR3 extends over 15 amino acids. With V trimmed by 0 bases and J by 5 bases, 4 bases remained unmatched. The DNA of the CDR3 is TGTGCCAGCAGCTTGGAAGTGGACAGGGATCAGCCCCAGCATTTT. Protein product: CASSLEVDRDQPQHF.

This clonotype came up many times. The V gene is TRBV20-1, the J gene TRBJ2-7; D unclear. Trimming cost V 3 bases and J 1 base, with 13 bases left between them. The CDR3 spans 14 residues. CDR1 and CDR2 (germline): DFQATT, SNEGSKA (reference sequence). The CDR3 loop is CSARAFSGSYEQYF. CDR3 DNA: TGCAGTGCTAGGGCGTTTTCGGGTTCCTACGAGCAGTACTTC.

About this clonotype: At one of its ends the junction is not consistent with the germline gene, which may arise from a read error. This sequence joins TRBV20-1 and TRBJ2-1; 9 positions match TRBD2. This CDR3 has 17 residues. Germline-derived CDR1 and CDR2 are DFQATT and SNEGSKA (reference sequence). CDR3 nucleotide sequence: TGCTGTGCTAGAGATTTGGTAGCGGGAGCTACCATTAATGAGCAGTTCTTC. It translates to CCARDLVAGATINEQFF.

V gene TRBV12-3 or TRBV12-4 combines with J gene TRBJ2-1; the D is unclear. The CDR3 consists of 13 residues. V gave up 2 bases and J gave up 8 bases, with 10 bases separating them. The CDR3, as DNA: TGTGCCAGCAGTTTACCCCTCCCGTATGAGCAGTTCTTC. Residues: CASSLPLPYEQFF.

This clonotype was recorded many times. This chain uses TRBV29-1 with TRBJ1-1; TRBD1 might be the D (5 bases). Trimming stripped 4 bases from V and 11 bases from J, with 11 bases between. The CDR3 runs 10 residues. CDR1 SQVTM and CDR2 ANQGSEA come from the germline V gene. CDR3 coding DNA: TGCAGCGTTGCTCCAGGGCCGGCTTTCTTT. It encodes CSVAPGPAFF.

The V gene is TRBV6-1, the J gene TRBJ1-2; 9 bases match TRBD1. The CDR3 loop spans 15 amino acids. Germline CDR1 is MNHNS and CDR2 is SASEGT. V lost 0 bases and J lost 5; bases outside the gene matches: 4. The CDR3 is CASSEAWTGVYGYTF. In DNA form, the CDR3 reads TGTGCCAGCAGTGAAGCGTGGACAGGGGTTTATGGCTACACCTTC.